The sample holds a few counts of the clone carrying this TCR beta chain. What it recognizes is unknown. Other nucleotide sequences in the sample specify the same CDR3. Sequencing used immunoSEQ multiplex PCR; TCRdb keeps in-frame clones, though not all of them. The data contain 2 million to 3 million clones, over 85% of them singletons. The entry originates in a study of shared clonotypes between healthy human individuals. Study-wide results and caveats: Larger estimated richness was generally recorded for naive subsets relative to memory subsets. Rarefaction gave evidence that sorted-subset sequencing remained incomplete despite large depth. With a handful of donors compared, around 5.4% of naive CD4 clonotypes were shared.

Germline V gene sequence: CDR1 SGDLS, CDR2 YYNGEE. The CDR3 covers 15 residues. Trimming took 0 bases from V and 2 from J; bases not matched to a gene: 2. The sequenced sample consisted of naive CD4+ T cells from PBMCs. Indicated subset: CD45RA+ positively selected. The receptor was derived from a young man in good health. Some clones in this sample may be carry-over from other donors' samples. This chain connects TRBV9 to TRBJ2-1; 7 bases map to TRBD2. The CDR3 bases are TGTGCCAGCAGCGTAGGCCTAGCGGCCTACAATGAGCAGTTCTTC. Its translation is CASSVGLAAYNEQFF. The full variable domain, completed using reference TRBV9 and TRBJ2-1, is DSGVTQTPKHLITATGQRVTLRCSPRSGDLSVYWYQQSLDQGLQFLIQYYNGEERAKGNILERFSAQQFPDLHSELNLSSLELGDSALYFCASSVGLAAYNEQFFGPGTRLTVL.